This TCR beta chain was recovered during a study of PD-1 blockade in classical Hodgkin lymphoma. Noted time point: cycle 4 day 1 (C4D1), after 6 weeks of nivolumab. Every one of the patients relapsed after autologous stem cell transplantation (brentuximab vedotin exposure was variable). About this clone: What it binds is not known.

Findings and caveats of the study: Whereas CD4+ TCR diversity had risen significantly by C4D1, CD8+ TCR diversity had not. Newly diagnosed patients were reported to exhibit reduced baseline TCR diversity relative to healthy donors. Patients with a complete response exhibited baseline diversity comparable to newly diagnosed patients. Possibly reflecting disease activity or prior therapy, repertoire differences have causes that remain undefined.

TCRdb's table, derived via immunoSEQ multiplex PCR, lists solely in-frame clones and lacks some. The data show about 32,000 clones, approximately 85% seen once. Germline V gene data show CDR1 as SGHRS and CDR2 as YFSETQ. The CDR3 totals 15 residues. V lost 0 bases and J 1 base, leaving 8 bases between the germline ends. The source of this sequence is a human donor with classical Hodgkin lymphoma. This specimen was peripheral blood mononuclear cells (PBMCs), taken before the fourth cycle of nivolumab. The V call is TRBV5-1, the J call TRBJ1-5; D uncertain. Written as DNA, the CDR3 is TGCGCCAGCAGCTTGGGGGGATCAAGCAATCAGCCCCAGCATTTT. This gives the protein CASSLGGSSNQPQHF.